This paragraph covers one TCR beta chain sequence. Its antigen is still unknown. Sequencing was performed with immunoSEQ multiplex PCR; in TCRdb, only in-frame clones are kept and a portion is missing. Of approximately 1.4 million clones listed, nearly 99% are singletons. These data come from a study of shared clonotypes between healthy human individuals. Study-wide results and caveats: Rarefaction analysis demonstrated incomplete sorted-subset sequencing notwithstanding large depth. Non-shared clonotypes showed lower generation probabilities than clonotypes common to all four donors.

Trimming shortened V by 6 bases and J by 2 bases, and 10 bases separated the two germline ends. The CDR3 sequence is 14 residues long. The V gene's germline CDR1 is WNHNN and CDR2 SYGVQD (reference sequence). Sample: naive CD4+ T cells sorted from blood. The subset denotes: CD45RA+ positively selected. The chain carries TRBV10-1 and TRBJ2-2, with D possibly matching TRBD2 (6 bases). The sequence was collected from a man aged 25 to 45 in good health. CDR3 amino acids: CASSHSGNTGELFF. CDR3 coding DNA: TGCGCCAGCAGCCATAGCGGAAACACCGGGGAGCTGTTTTTT.